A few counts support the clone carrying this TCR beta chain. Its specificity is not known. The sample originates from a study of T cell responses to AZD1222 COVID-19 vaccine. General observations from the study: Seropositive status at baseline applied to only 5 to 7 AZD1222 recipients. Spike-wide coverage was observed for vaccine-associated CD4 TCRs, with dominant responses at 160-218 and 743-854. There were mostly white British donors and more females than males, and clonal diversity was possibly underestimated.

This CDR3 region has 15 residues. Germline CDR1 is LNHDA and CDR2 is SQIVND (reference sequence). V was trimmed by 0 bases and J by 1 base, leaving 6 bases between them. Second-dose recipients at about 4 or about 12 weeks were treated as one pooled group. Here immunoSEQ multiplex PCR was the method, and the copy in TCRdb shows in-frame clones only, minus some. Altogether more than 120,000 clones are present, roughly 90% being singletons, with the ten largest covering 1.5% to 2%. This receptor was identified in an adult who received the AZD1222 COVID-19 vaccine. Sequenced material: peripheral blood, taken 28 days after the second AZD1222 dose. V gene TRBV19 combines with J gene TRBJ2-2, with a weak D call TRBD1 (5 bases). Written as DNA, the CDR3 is TGTGCCAGTAGTATAGAAGGGGTGAACACCGGGGAGCTGTTTTTT. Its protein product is CASSIEGVNTGELFF.